These 24 T cell receptor beta chains originate from one sample sequenced in a study of blood T cell repertoires in COVID-19. TCRdb keeps only in-frame clones here, not all; method: immunoSEQ multiplex PCR. The sample has tens of thousands of clones, approximately 88% seen once. Sequencing used peripheral blood. These receptors were collected from a woman of 80 years or more with acute or convalescent COVID-19.

V and J are TRBV7-9 and TRBJ2-5, with 7 bases lining up with TRBD1. V was pared by 3 bases and J by 1 base, with 2 bases of the junction left unmatched. Germline loops: CDR1 SEHNR, CDR2 FQNEAQ (reference sequence). This CDR3 has 14 residues. CDR3 region: CASSFSGGQETQYF. In DNA, the CDR3 is TGTGCCAGCAGCTTCTCAGGGGGCCAAGAGACCCAGTACTTC.

This sequence joins TRBV5-1 and TRBJ2-7; TRBD2 aligns across 7 bases. This CDR3 region has 15 residues. Losses at the gene ends were 0 bases for V and 4 bases for J; bases not matched to a gene: 7. The germline CDR1 and CDR2 sequences are SGHRS and YFSETQ. CDR3 nucleotides: TGCGCCAGCAGCTTGGTTACGGGGGGTATGTACGAGCAGTACTTC. Translating it yields CASSLVTGGMYEQYF.

The chain uses TRBV28 and TRBJ2-5; D perhaps matches TRBD2 (6 bases). With 4 bases removed from V and 5 bases from J, the gap between germline ends came to 20 bases. The CDR3 consists of 16 residues. Germline lookup yields CDR1 MDHEN and CDR2 SYDVKM. CDR3 sequence reads: CASSSRDSLPRETQYF. CDR3 in DNA: TGTGCCAGCAGTTCCCGGGACTCGCTCCCCCGGGAGACCCAGTACTTC.

The chain is built from TRBV7-9 and TRBJ2-5; no definite D call. There are 11 residues in the CDR3. V lost 3 bases and J 5 bases, leaving 4 bases between the germline ends. CDR1 SEHNR and CDR2 FQNEAQ come from the germline V gene (reference sequence). In nucleotides, the CDR3 is TGTGCCAGCAGCTTTTCGGAGACCCAGTACTTC. Its protein product is CASSFSETQYF.

CDR3 region: CASSLLGQPNTGELFF. DNA for the CDR3: TGTGCCAGCAGCTTACTCGGACAGCCGAACACCGGGGAGCTGTTTTTT. This chain joins TRBV7-2 and TRBJ2-2; D may be TRBD1 (6 bases). V was trimmed by 2 bases and J by 0 bases, leaving 10 bases between them. The CDR3 length is 16 residues. Germline CDR1 SGHTA, CDR2 FQGNSA.

This chain joins TRBV10-3 and TRBJ1-1; D is perhaps TRBD1 (6 bases). The V end was cut by 6 bases, the J end by 3 bases, with 17 bases between. This CDR3 spans 15 amino acids. Germline V lookup: CDR1 ENHRY, CDR2 SYGVKD. CDR3 in amino acids: CAISRNREVDTEAFF. The CDR3 DNA reads as TGTGCCATCAGCCGAAACAGGGAAGTAGACACTGAAGCTTTCTTT.

The CDR3 nucleotides are TGTGCCAGCTCAGATACTAGCGGGAGGGTCAATGAGCAGTTCTTC. Protein product: CASSDTSGRVNEQFF. This rearrangement joins TRBV18 to TRBJ2-1; 13 bases agree with TRBD2. The CDR3 sequence is 15 residues long. V shed 5 bases, J shed 6 bases, and the junction held 4 bases outside the gene matches. CDR1 and CDR2 from the germline V gene are KGHSH and LQKENI.

This clone has a handful of counts. The V and J genes are TRBV11-2 and TRBJ1-3; no definite D call. This CDR3 has 13 amino acids. V dropped 3 bases and J dropped 0 bases, with 3 bases sitting between them. Germline V gene lookup returns CDR1 SGHAT and CDR2 FQNNGV. The CDR3 sequence: CASSLRSGNTIYF. The CDR3 DNA is TGTGCCAGCAGCTTGCGCTCTGGAAACACCATATATTTT.

In its sample, this clone was seen once. The chain couples TRBV18 to TRBJ2-3; D may be TRBD2 (5 bases). The V end lost 3 bases, the J end lost 4 bases, and 11 bases lay between the germline ends. The germline V gene has CDR1 KGHSH and CDR2 LQKENI. CDR3 size: 14 residues. This chain's CDR3 is CASSPTPGSDTQYF. The DNA of the CDR3 is TGTGCCAGCTCACCGACCCCGGGGTCAGATACGCAGTATTTT.

The rearrangement joins TRBV7-3 to TRBJ2-3, with TRBD1 identical over 9 bases. J was trimmed by 6 bases and V by 5 bases; bases with no gene match: 6. Germline V lookup: CDR1 SGHTA, CDR2 FQGTGA. The CDR3 runs to 14 residues. CDR3 bases: TGTGCCAGCAGCGGGACAGGGTGGAAGGATACGCAGTATTTT. Protein sequence: CASSGTGWKDTQYF.

The chain uses TRBV5-1 and TRBJ1-4; D is possibly TRBD1 (6 bases). The length of the CDR3 is 15 residues. Germline V gene data show CDR1 as SGHRS and CDR2 as YFSETQ. With 0 bases removed from V and 8 bases from J, the gap between germline ends came to 14 bases. This CDR3 is CASSLAPDSPEKLFF. DNA for the CDR3: TGCGCCAGCAGCTTGGCCCCGGACAGCCCGGAAAAACTGTTTTTT.

The rearrangement uses TRBV27 and TRBJ1-5; the D is unclear. From germline, CDR1 is MNHEY and CDR2 SMNVEV (reference sequence). Trimming stripped 4 bases from V and 4 bases from J, with 11 bases between. This CDR3 is 14 amino acids long. DNA for the CDR3: TGTGCCAGCAGTTCTCGGACGGGGAATCAGCCCCAGCATTTT. Residues: CASSSRTGNQPQHF.

V usage is TRBV6-6 and J usage is TRBJ2-7; 11 positions match TRBD1. The ends lost 11 bases at V and 5 bases at J; junction bases unmatched: 5. The CDR3 extends over 12 amino acids. Per the germline V gene, CDR1 is MNHNY and CDR2 is SVGAGI (reference sequence). CDR3 coding DNA: TGTGCCGGAAGGACAGGGGGCGACGAGCAGTACTTC. Translated: CAGRTGGDEQYF.

The V and J genes are TRBV27 and TRBJ1-4; 8 positions match TRBD1. CDR1 is MNHEY, CDR2 SMNVEV, per germline (reference sequence). The V and J ends lost 1 base and 3 bases, in that order; junction bases with no gene match: 7. The CDR3 is 17 amino acids. CDR3 DNA sequence: TGTGCCAGCAGTTTATACGGACAGGGAGGGCCTAATGAAAAACTGTTTTTT. It specifies CASSLYGQGGPNEKLFF.

The chain combines TRBV9 with TRBJ1-6; 9 positions match TRBD1. CDR1 and CDR2 (germline): SGDLS, YYNGEE. Unmatched junction bases numbered 6, after V lost 3 bases and J lost 11 bases. The CDR3 loop spans 14 amino acids. CDR3 sequence: CASSGPGQGAPLHF. In DNA form, the CDR3 reads TGTGCCAGCAGCGGTCCGGGACAGGGCGCACCCCTCCACTTT.

This rearrangement joins TRBV19 to TRBJ2-2, with TRBD1 matching 7 bases. From germline, CDR1 is LNHDA and CDR2 SQIVND (reference sequence). The J segment lost 2 bases and the V segment lost 9 bases, leaving 6 bases of the junction unmatched. This CDR3 has 14 residues. CDR3 nucleotides: TGTGCCAGCACGGGACAGACAAACACCGGGGAGCTGTTTTTT. Translating it yields CASTGQTNTGELFF.

This chain links TRBV18 with TRBJ1-1, with D possibly TRBD1 on 5 matching bases. Germline V gene data show CDR1 as KGHSH and CDR2 as LQKENI. This CDR3 has 11 residues. V lost 6 bases, J lost 8 bases, and 10 bases lay in between. DNA of the CDR3: TGTGCCAGCTCTGAGACAGACGAAGCTTTCTTT. Translation gives CASSETDEAFF.

The chain combines TRBV27 with TRBJ1-2; D uncertain. V shed 2 bases and J shed 4 bases, with 14 bases lying between them. There are 15 residues in the CDR3. Germline loops: CDR1 MNHEY, CDR2 SMNVEV (reference sequence). The CDR3 DNA follows: TGTGCCAGCAGTTTAAGGCCCCCAGGCCTCTATGGCTACACCTTC. The encoded protein is CASSLRPPGLYGYTF.

The rearrangement links TRBV5-1 to TRBJ2-5; D might be TRBD2 (5 bases). The CDR3 sequence is 13 residues long. Germline assignment: CDR1 SGHRS and CDR2 YFSETQ. Trimming removed 4 bases from V and 0 bases from J, with 7 bases in between. The CDR3 region is CASSRDNQETQYF. CDR3 nucleotide sequence: TGCGCCAGCAGCCGGGATAACCAAGAGACCCAGTACTTC.

Written as DNA, the CDR3 is TGTGCCAGCAGCGGGATGACCGGGGCCGGGGAGCTGTTTTTT. Its translation is CASSGMTGAGELFF. The chain recombines TRBV9 with TRBJ2-2; possible D gene TRBD2, 5 bases. Germline V gene sequence: CDR1 SGDLS, CDR2 YYNGEE. The CDR3 is 14 amino acids. V gave up 3 bases and J gave up 6 bases, with 12 bases separating them.

The V gene is TRBV28, the J gene TRBJ1-2; D remains ambiguous. Per the germline V gene, CDR1 is MDHEN and CDR2 is SYDVKM. Trimming took 8 bases from V and 3 from J, leaving 13 bases between them. The CDR3 length is 13 residues. DNA for the CDR3: TGTGCCAGCCGAGGGTGGAGTGACTATGGCTACACCTTC. Its protein product is CASRGWSDYGYTF.

This chain joins TRBV9 and TRBJ1-1, with D possibly TRBD1 on 6 matching bases. Germline V CDR1 and CDR2: SGDLS, YYNGEE. This CDR3 contains 14 residues. V was shortened by 4 bases and J by 0 bases, with 10 bases between the two germline ends. The CDR3 bases are TGTGCCAGCAGCCGACAGGAGATGAACACTGAAGCTTTCTTT. Residues: CASSRQEMNTEAFF.

The CDR3 DNA reads TGTGCCACCTCCGACAGGGGGCGAGGAGCTTTCTTT. It encodes CATSDRGRGAFF. The rearrangement uses TRBV28 and TRBJ1-1, with 10 bases that match TRBD1. This CDR3 contains 12 residues. The junction had 9 bases not matched to a gene; V was cut back by 10 bases and J by 10 bases. In germline, CDR1 is MDHEN, CDR2 SYDVKM.

The chain couples TRBV11-2 to TRBJ2-7; TRBD1 is a possible D gene (5 bases). The CDR3 sequence is 13 residues long. The germline V and J ends were trimmed by 5 bases and 4 bases, with 12 bases remaining between them. The germline V gene has CDR1 SGHAT and CDR2 FQNNGV. In DNA form, the CDR3 reads TGTGCCAGCAGCATTTCACAGGTTTACGAGCAGTACTTC. This codes for CASSISQVYEQYF.